The clone carrying this TCR beta chain was detected only once. As processed by the authors: By means of reference gene primer amplification, nucleated cell counts were estimated. The data were produced by immunoSEQ multiplex PCR, yet TCRdb's version contains in-frame clones alone and is incomplete. The DNA gave D and trimming, while V, J and clone size come from that table. The sample holds around 170,000 clones, under 80% seen once. The V and J ends lost 3 bases and 2 bases respectively, with 11 bases between them. The CDR3 contains 14 residues. Germline V CDR1 and CDR2: LNHDA, SQIVND (reference sequence). This entry is derived from a study of blood T cell repertoires in COVID-19. Study context: COVID-19 samples, acute and convalescent, were from the United States, Italy and Spain. PBMCs, B-cell-depleted T cells, or T cells provided the cDNA or gDNA that made up the material.

The receptor was isolated from a woman older than 75 with acute or convalescent COVID-19. The sample was peripheral blood. The chain joins TRBV19 to TRBJ2-7; perhaps TRBD1 as D (6 bases). CDR3 region: CASSMTGTTYEQYF. The CDR3 region has the DNA TGTGCCAGTAGTATGACGGGGACAACCTACGAGCAGTACTTC.